This TCR beta chain was documented in a study of cytomegalovirus exposure and HLA in healthy donors. About the study: T cells numbering around 180 million yielded some 120 million unique TCR beta sequences in an earlier analysis. About 85 million unique TCR sequences came from HLA-typed donors in an early release. Whole-study findings and limits: Prior analysis indicated that the majority of TCR beta V segments exhibited productivity approximately 90% or approximately 30% of the time. Within the data, a cluster of highly shared sequence variants was likely a sequencing artifact.

The CDR3 totals 17 residues. CDR1 GTSNPN and CDR2 SVGIG come from the germline V gene (reference sequence). V lost 2 bases and J lost 5; bases outside the gene matches: 12. This PCR relied on a set of 60 Vbeta primers and 13 Jbeta primers. The table came from immunoSEQ multiplex PCR; TCRdb's copy has only in-frame clones and leaves some out. The repertoire holds some 130,000 clones, with roughly three fifths as singletons. This clone appeared a few times. The antigen is not known. The sequenced material came from PBMCs. This TCR was sampled from a middle-aged woman in good health and CMV-seronegative. This chain connects TRBV30 to TRBJ2-3; 11 nucleotides agree with TRBD2. CDR3 bases: TGTGCCTGGAGTTTGCTAGCGGGGGGCAGGGGGGGAGATACGCAGTATTTT. Translation: CAWSLLAGGRGGDTQYF.